This TCR beta chain was sequenced during a study of cytomegalovirus exposure and HLA in healthy donors. Whole-study results and caveats: What was likely a sequencing artifact was a cluster of highly shared sequence variants. With high specificity and sensitivity, the classifier reportedly diagnosed cytomegalovirus status. What a later analysis reportedly showed was that an Asian-associated ancestry cluster had fewer N-insertions than the roughly 670-donor mean.

This clone was observed a single time. Its target is not known. Researchers ran the PCR with 60 Vbeta and 13 Jbeta primers. Only in-frame clones appear in the TCRdb table, and some are missing; sequencing was by immunoSEQ multiplex PCR. Of roughly 100,000 clones in the sample, around 82% are singletons; the top ten hold more than 1.5%. The sequence was collected from a woman between 35 and 50 years old in good health and CMV-seronegative. Sequencing was done on a sample of PBMCs.

The CDR3, as DNA: TGTGCCAGCTCACCGTTATCAGGGGGCGCCTCTGAAGCTTTCTTT. Its translation: CASSPLSGGASEAFF. This chain joins TRBV18 and TRBJ1-1, with 8 bases aligning to TRBD1. Trimming at V came to 3 bases and at J to 6 bases, leaving 9 bases not matched to a gene. Germline V gene sequence: CDR1 KGHSH, CDR2 LQKENI. This CDR3 is 15 amino acids long.